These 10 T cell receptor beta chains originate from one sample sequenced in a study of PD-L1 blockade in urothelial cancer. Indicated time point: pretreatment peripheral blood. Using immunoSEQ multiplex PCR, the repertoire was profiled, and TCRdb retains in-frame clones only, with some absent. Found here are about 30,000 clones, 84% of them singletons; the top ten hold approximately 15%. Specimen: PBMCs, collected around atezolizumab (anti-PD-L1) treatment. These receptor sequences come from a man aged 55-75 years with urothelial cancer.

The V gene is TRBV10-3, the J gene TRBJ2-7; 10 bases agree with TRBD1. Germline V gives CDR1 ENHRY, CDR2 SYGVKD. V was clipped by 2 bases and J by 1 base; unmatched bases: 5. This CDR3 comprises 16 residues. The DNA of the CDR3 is TGTGCCATCAGTGAGGGAGGGACAGGGGTGTCCTACGAGCAGTACTTC. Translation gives CAISEGGTGVSYEQYF.

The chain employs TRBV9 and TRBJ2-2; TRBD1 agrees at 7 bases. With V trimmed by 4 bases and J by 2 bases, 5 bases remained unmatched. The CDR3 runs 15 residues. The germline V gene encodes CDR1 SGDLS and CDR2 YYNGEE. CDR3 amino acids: CASSKRQGNTGELFF. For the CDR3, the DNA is TGTGCCAGCAGCAAACGACAGGGAAACACCGGGGAGCTGTTTTTT. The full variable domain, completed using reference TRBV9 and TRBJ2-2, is DSGVTQTPKHLITATGQRVTLRCSPRSGDLSVYWYQQSLDQGLQFLIQYYNGEERAKGNILERFSAQQFPDLHSELNLSSLELGDSALYFCASSKRQGNTGELFFGEGSRLTVL.

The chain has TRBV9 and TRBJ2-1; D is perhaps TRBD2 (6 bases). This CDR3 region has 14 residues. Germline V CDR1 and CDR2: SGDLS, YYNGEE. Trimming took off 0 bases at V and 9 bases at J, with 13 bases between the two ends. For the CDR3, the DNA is TGTGCCAGCAGCGTAGGACTAGTCGTGGGTGAGCAGTTCTTC. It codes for CASSVGLVVGEQFF.

DNA of the CDR3: TGTGCCAGTACCACTGGGCAGGGGCAGAGCTATAGCAATCAGCCCCAGCATTTT. Translation gives CASTTGQGQSYSNQPQHF. The V gene is TRBV19, the J gene TRBJ1-5, with D possibly being TRBD1 (6 bases). The length of the CDR3 is 18 residues. Germline CDR1 is LNHDA and CDR2 is SQIVND (reference sequence). Trimming pared 7 bases from V and 0 bases from J, leaving 22 bases between.

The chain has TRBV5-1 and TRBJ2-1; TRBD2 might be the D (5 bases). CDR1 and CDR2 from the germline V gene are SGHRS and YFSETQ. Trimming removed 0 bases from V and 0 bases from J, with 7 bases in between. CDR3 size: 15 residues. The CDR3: CASSLGRSSYNEQFF. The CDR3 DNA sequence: TGCGCCAGCAGCTTGGGGAGGAGCTCCTACAATGAGCAGTTCTTC.

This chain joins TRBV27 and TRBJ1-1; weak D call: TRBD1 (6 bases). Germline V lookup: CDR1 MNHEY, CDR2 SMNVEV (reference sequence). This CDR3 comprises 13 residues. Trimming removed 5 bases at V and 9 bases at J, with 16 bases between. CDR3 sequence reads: CASSTRQAPKAFF. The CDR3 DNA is TGTGCCAGCAGTACCAGACAGGCGCCAAAAGCTTTCTTT.

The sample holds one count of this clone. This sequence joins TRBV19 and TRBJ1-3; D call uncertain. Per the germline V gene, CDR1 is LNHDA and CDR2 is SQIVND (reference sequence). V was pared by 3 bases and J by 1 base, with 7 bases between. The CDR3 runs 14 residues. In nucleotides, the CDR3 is TGTGCCAGTAGTATGCTGGCTTCTGGAAACACCATATATTTT. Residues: CASSMLASGNTIYF. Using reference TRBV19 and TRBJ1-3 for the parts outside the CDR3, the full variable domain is DGGITQSPKYLFRKEGQNVTLSCEQNLNHDAMYWYRQDPGQGLRLIYYSQIVNDFQKGDIAEGYSVSREKKESFPLTVTSAQKNPTAFYLCASSMLASGNTIYFGEGSWLTVV.

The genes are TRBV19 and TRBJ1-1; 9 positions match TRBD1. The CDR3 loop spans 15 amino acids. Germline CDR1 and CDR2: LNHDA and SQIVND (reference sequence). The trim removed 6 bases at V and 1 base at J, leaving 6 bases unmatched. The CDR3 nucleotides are TGTGCCAGTAGAGGGGACAGGGACGCGAACACTGAAGCTTTCTTT. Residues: CASRGDRDANTEAFF.

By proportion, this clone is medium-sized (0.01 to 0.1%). The CDR3 here is CASSLRQANSPLHF. The CDR3 coding sequence is TGTGCCAGCAGTTTAAGGCAGGCCAATTCACCCCTCCACTTT. The rearrangement links TRBV28 to TRBJ1-6; the D is unclear. The length of the CDR3 is 14 residues. Germline CDR1 is MDHEN and CDR2 is SYDVKM. V was shortened by 2 bases and J by 7 bases, with 9 bases between the two germline ends.

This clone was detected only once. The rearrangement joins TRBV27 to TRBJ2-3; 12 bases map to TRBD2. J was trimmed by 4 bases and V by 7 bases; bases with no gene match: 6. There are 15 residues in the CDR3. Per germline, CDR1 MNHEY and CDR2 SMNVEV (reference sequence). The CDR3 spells CASTRLAGAPDTQYF. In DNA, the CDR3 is TGTGCCAGCACCCGACTAGCGGGAGCCCCAGATACGCAGTATTTT.